Sequencing of this TCR beta chain was carried out in a study of OX40 agonist ivuxolimab in advanced cancers. About the study: In this trial design, patients received ivuxolimab intravenously at 0.01 to 10 mg/kg every 2 weeks. Notes on the study in general: At 0.1 to 3.0 mg/kg and by week 6, CD4+ and CD8+ T cells in the blood had expanded clonally.

Trimming cost V 5 bases and J 8 bases, with 16 bases left between them. CDR3 length: 14 amino acids. Germline CDR1 reads MNHNY; CDR2 reads SVGAGI (reference sequence). If patients had autoimmune disease history or systemic immunosuppression, they were excluded. Peripheral blood came from all dose cohorts at three timepoints. Points on this clone: Its target is unknown.

Method: immunoSEQ multiplex PCR; TCRdb's copy keeps in-frame clones and lacks some. The sample has 30,000 or so clones; around three quarters are singletons. This clonotype originated in an adult with an advanced solid tumor such as melanoma, head and neck, liver or kidney cancer. This sample comprised CD4+ or CD8+ T cells sorted from blood, obtained in a trial of the OX40 agonist ivuxolimab. The chain recombines TRBV6-6 with TRBJ2-1; maybe TRBD2 (6 bases). The CDR3 DNA follows: TGTGCCAGCAGTCTCCCCGGGACTCGCGATGAGCAGTTCTTC. Translated, it gives CASSLPGTRDEQFF.